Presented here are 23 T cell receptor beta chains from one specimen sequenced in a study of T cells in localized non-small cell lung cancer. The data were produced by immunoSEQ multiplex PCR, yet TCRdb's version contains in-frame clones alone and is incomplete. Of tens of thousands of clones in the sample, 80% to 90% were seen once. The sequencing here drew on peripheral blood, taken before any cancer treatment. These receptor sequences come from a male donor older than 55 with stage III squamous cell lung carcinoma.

The CDR3 sequence: CASSPFLATSGVAKETQYF. The DNA for the CDR3 is TGTGCCAGCTCACCTTTTCTAGCTACTAGCGGGGTCGCCAAAGAGACCCAGTACTTC. The rearrangement uses TRBV18 and TRBJ2-5; TRBD2 matches at 10 bases. Per the germline V gene, CDR1 is KGHSH and CDR2 is LQKENI. The V gene end was trimmed by 3 bases and the J gene end by 3 bases; junction bases not matched to a gene: 16. The length of the CDR3 is 19 residues.

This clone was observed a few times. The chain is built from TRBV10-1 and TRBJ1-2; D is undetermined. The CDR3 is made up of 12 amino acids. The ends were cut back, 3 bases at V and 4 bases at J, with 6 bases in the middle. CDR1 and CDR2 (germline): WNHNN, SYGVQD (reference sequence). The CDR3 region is CASSDYSYGYTF. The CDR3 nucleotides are TGCGCCAGCAGTGACTACAGCTATGGCTACACCTTC.

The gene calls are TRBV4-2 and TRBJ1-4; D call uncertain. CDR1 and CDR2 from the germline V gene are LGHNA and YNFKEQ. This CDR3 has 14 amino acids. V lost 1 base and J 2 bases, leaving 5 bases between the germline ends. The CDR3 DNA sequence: TGTGCCAGCAGCCAAGGAGGGACTAATGAAAAACTGTTTTTT. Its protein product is CASSQGGTNEKLFF.

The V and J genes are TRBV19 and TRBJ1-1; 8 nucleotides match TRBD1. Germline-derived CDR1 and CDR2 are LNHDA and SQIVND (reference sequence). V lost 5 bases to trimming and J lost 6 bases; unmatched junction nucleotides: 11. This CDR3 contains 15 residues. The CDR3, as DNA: TGTGCCAGTAGTGCCAGACAGGGGTCGAGAGCTGAAGCTTTCTTT. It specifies CASSARQGSRAEAFF.

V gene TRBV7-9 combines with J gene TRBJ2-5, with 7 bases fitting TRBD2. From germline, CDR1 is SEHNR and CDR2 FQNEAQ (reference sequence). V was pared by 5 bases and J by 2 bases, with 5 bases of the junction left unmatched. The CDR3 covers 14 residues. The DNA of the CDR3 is TGTGCCAGCAGCCCGGGGAGGGAACAAGAGACCCAGTACTTC. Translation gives CASSPGREQETQYF.

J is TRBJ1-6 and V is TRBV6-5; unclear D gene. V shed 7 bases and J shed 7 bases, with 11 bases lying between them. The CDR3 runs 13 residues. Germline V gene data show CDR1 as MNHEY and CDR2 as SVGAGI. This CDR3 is CASTPLQNSPLHF. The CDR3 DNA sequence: TGTGCCAGCACTCCCCTCCAAAATTCACCCCTCCACTTT.

CDR3 sequence (DNA): TGTGCCACTACTGGGCGGGGGGGCCAAGTAGAGACCCAGTACTTC. It is translated as CATTGRGGQVETQYF. The chain is built from TRBV30 and TRBJ2-5, with 9 bases that match TRBD2. This CDR3 has 15 residues. Germline V gene sequence: CDR1 GTSNPN, CDR2 SVGIG (reference sequence). The V and J ends lost 8 bases and 4 bases, in that order; junction bases with no gene match: 14.

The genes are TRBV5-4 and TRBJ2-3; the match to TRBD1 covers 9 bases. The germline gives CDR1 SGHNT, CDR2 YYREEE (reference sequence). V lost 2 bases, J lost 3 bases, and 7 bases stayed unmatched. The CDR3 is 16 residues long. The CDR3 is CASSFPDRGLTDTQYF. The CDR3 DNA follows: TGTGCCAGCAGCTTTCCCGACAGGGGGTTAACAGATACGCAGTATTTT.

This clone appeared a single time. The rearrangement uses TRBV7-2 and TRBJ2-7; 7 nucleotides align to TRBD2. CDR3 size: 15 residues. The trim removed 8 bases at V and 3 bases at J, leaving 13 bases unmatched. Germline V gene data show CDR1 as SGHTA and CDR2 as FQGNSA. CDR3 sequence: CASSLAGRLHYEQYF. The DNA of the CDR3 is TGTGCCAGCTCCTTAGCGGGCAGACTTCACTACGAGCAGTACTTC.

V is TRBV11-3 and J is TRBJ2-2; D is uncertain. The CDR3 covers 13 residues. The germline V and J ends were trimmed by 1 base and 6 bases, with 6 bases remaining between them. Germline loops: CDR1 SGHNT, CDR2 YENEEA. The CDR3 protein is CASSLGFSGELFF. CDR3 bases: TGTGCCAGCAGCTTAGGGTTTTCCGGGGAGCTGTTTTTT.

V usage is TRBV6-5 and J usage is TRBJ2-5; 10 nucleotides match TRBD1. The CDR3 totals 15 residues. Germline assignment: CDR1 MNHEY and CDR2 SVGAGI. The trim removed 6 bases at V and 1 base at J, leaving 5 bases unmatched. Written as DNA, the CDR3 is TGTGCCAGCAGATCGGGACAGGGGAGCCAAGAGACCCAGTACTTC. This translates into CASRSGQGSQETQYF.

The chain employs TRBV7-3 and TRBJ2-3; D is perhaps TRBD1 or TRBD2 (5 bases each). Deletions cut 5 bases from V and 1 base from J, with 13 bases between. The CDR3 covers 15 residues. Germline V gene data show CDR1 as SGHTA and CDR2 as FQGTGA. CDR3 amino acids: CASSPQGAGTDTQYF. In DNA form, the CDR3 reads TGTGCCAGCAGCCCGCAGGGAGCAGGCACAGATACGCAGTATTTT.

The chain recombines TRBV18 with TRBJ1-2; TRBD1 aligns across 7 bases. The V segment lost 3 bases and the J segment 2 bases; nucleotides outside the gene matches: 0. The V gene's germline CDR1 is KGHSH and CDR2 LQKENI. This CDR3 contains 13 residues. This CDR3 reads CASSPDRNYGYTF. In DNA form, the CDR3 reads TGTGCCAGCTCACCGGACAGGAACTATGGCTACACCTTC.

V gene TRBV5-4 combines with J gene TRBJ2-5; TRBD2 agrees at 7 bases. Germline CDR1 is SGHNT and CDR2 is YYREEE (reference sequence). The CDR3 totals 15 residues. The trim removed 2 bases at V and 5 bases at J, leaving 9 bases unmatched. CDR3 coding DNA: TGTGCCAGCAGCTTCAAGGCTCTGGGGGGGGAGACCCAGTACTTC. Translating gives CASSFKALGGETQYF.

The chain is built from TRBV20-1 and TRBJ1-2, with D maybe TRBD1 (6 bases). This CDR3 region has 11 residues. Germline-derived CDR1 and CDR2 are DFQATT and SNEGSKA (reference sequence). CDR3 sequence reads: CRAGTTNGYTF. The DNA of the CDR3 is TGCAGGGCCGGGACAACGAACGGCTACACCTTC.

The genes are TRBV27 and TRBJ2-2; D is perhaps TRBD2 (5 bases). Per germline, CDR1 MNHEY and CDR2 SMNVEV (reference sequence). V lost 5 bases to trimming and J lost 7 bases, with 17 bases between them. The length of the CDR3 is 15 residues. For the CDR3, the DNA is TGTGCCAGCAGTGGAATTGGCCTGGGAGTCGGGGAGCTGTTTTTT. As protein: CASSGIGLGVGELFF.

The CDR3 reads CASSREDGSVINNSPLHF. For the CDR3, the DNA is TGTGCCAGCTCCCGGGAGGACGGTAGCGTGATCAATAATTCACCCCTCCACTTT. This rearrangement joins TRBV18 to TRBJ1-6; unclear D gene. Trimming pared 6 bases from V and 5 bases from J, leaving 23 bases between. This CDR3 has 18 residues. Germline CDR1 reads KGHSH; CDR2 reads LQKENI.

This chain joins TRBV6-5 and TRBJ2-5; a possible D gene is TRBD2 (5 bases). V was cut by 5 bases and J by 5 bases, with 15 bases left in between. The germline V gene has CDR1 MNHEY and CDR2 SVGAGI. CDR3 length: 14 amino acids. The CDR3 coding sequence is TGTGCCAGCAGTCCCCCTCAAGAGCGGGAGACCCAGTACTTC. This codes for CASSPPQERETQYF.

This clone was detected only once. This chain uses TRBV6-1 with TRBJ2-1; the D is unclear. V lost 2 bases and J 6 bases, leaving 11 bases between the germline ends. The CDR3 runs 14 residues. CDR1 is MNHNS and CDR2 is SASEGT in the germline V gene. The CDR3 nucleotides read TGTGCCAGCAGTGAATTTGGTAGCACCAATGAGCAGTTCTTC. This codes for CASSEFGSTNEQFF.

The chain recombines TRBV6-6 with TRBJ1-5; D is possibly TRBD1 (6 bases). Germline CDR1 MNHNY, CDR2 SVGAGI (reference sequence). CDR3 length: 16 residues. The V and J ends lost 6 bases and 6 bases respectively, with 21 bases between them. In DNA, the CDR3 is TGTGCCAGCAGGGACCCCGGACAGCTATTGACTCAGCCCCAGCATTTT. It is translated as CASRDPGQLLTQPQHF.

The CDR3 protein is CASTYGGFYGYTF. For the CDR3, the DNA is TGTGCCAGCACCTACGGGGGGTTCTATGGCTACACCTTC. The V and J genes are TRBV7-9 and TRBJ1-2; D is possibly TRBD1 (5 bases). The V and J ends lost 7 bases and 4 bases respectively, with 13 bases between them. The CDR3 covers 13 residues. The V gene's germline CDR1 is SEHNR and CDR2 FQNEAQ (reference sequence).

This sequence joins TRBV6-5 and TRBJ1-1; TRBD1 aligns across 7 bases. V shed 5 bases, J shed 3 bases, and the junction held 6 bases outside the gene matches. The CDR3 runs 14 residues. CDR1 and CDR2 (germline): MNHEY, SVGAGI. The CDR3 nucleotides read TGTGCCAGCAGTACCACAGGGGTGGACACTGAAGCTTTCTTT. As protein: CASSTTGVDTEAFF.

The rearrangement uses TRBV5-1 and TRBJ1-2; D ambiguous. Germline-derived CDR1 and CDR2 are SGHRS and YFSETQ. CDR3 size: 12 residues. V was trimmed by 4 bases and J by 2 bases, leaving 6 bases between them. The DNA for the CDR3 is TGCGCCAGCAGCCCAGAGAACTATGGCTACACCTTC. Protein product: CASSPENYGYTF.